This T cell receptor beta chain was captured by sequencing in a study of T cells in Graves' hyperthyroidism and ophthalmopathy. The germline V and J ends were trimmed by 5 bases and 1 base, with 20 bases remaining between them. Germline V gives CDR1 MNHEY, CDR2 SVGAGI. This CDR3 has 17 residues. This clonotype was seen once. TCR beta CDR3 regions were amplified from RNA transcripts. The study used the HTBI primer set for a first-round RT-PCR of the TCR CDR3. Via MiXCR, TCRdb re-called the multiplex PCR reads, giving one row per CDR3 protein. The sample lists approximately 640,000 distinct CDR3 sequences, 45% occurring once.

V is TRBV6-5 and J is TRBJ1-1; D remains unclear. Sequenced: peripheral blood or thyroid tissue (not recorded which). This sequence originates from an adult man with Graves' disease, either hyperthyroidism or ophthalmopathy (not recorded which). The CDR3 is CASSLLPPDAGNTEAFF. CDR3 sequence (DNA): TGTGCCAGCAGTCTACTCCCCCCCGACGCAGGGAACACTGAAGCTTTCTTT.